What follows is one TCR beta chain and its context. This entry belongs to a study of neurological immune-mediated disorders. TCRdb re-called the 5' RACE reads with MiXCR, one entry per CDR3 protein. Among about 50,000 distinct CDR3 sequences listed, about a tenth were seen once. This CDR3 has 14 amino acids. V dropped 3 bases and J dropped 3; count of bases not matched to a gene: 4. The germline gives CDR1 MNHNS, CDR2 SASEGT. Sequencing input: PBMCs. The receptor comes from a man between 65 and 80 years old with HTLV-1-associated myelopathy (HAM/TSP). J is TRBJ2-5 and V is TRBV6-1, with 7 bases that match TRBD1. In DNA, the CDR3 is TGTGCCAGCAGTGACGCTGACAGGGAAGAGACCCAGTACTTC. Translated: CASSDADREETQYF.